This T cell receptor (beta chain) was profiled in a study of T cells in Graves' hyperthyroidism and ophthalmopathy. General study points: Model predictions of ophthalmopathy came a median about 6.3 months before onset. Most thyroid clonotypes that were expanded above 0.001 also turned up in blood.

Uncontrolled infection, other autoimmune disease, pregnancy or lactation excluded patients. Thyroid ultrasound, orbital computed tomography, clinical symptoms, and serum thyroxine and TRAb underpinned diagnoses. The CDR3 extends over 14 amino acids. Looked up from germline, CDR1 is SGHRS and CDR2 is YFSETQ. V was pared by 4 bases and J by 11 bases, with 8 bases of the junction left unmatched. This clonotype was counted ten times or more. Its antigen is currently unknown. What was amplified from RNA transcripts were TCR beta CDR3 regions. The primer set for the first-round RT-PCR of the TCR CDR3 was HTBI. TCRdb reprocessed the multiplex PCR reads with MiXCR, giving one entry per CDR3 protein. This repertoire shows around 380,000 distinct CDR3 sequences, less than 15% found once; its top ten account for roughly 20%.

The chain employs TRBV5-1 and TRBJ1-6, with 8 bases lining up with TRBD1. The receptor was derived from a man aged 25-45 years with Graves' hyperthyroidism that later progressed to Graves' ophthalmopathy. The sample comprised blood. CDR3 residues: CASSTGTGSTPLHF. The CDR3 DNA sequence: TGCGCCAGCAGCACGGGGACAGGAAGTACACCCCTCCACTTT. Together with reference TRBV5-1 and TRBJ1-6, the CDR3 gives the full variable domain: KAGVTQTPRYLIKTRGQQVTLSCSPISGHRSVSWYQQTPGQGLQFLFEYFSETQRNKGNFPGRFSGRQFSNSRSEMNVSTLELGDSALYLCASSTGTGSTPLHFGNGTRLTVT.